This TCR beta chain came from a study of PD-L1 blockade in urothelial cancer. On the study more broadly: The patients had undergone anywhere from 0 to 3 prior chemotherapy regimens. General study points: Patients with below-median pretreatment blood clonality survived longer.

The germline V gene encodes CDR1 SGDLS and CDR2 YYNGEE. Trimming removed 1 base from V and 5 bases from J; junction bases left unmatched: 4. The CDR3 sequence is 14 residues long. A remark on this clone: Its specificity is unknown.

The table came from immunoSEQ multiplex PCR; TCRdb's copy has only in-frame clones and leaves some out. The sample contains under 120,000 clones, about 85% of which appear only once. This TCR was recovered from a man aged 50-60 years with urothelial cancer. This specimen was PBMCs, taken around atezolizumab (anti-PD-L1) treatment. The chain recombines TRBV9 with TRBJ2-3; 7 nucleotides match TRBD2. The CDR3 loop is CASSVTGGLDTQYF. The CDR3 coding sequence is TGTGCCAGCAGCGTAACGGGAGGCTTAGATACGCAGTATTTT.